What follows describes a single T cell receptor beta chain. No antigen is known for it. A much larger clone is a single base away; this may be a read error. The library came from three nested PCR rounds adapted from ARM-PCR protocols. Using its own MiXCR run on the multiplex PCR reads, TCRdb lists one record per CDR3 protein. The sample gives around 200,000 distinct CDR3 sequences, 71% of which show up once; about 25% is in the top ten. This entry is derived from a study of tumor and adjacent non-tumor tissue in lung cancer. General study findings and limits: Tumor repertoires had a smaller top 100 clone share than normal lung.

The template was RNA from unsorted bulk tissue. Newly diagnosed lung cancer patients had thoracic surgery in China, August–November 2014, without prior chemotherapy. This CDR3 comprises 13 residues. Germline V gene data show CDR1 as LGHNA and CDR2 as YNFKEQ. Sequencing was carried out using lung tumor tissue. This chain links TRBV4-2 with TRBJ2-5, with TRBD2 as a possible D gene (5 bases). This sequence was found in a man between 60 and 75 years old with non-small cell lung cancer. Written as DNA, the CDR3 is TGTGCCAGCAGCCCTAGGAGGCAAGAGATCCAGTACTTC. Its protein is CASSPRRQEIQYF.